A single sample is the source of the 6 T cell receptor beta chains below, sequenced in a study of T cell changes during pregnancy in multiple sclerosis. This table comes from immunoSEQ multiplex PCR, and its TCRdb copy is limited to in-frame clones, with some not included. The sample records 50,000 to 65,000 clones, approximately 93% being singletons. The sample consisted of CD8+ T cells from peripheral blood mononuclear cells, taken in the second trimester of pregnancy. These receptors were collected from a female donor with multiple sclerosis, enrolled in a pregnancy study.

The chain carries TRBV7-2 and TRBJ2-7; 12 nucleotides agree with TRBD1. The germline V gene has CDR1 SGHTA and CDR2 FQGNSA. This CDR3 comprises 15 residues. With V trimmed by 7 bases and J by 6 bases, 10 bases remained unmatched. The CDR3 DNA sequence: TGTGCCAGCAATCTGTGGGGGACAGGGGGCGCCGAGCAGTACTTC. This translates into CASNLWGTGGAEQYF. Variable domain in full (rest from reference TRBV7-2 and TRBJ2-7): GAGVSQSPSNKVTEKGKDVELRCDPISGHTALYWYRQSLGQGLEFLIYFQGNSAPDKSGLPSDRFSAERTGGSVSTLTIQRTQQEDSAVYLCASNLWGTGGAEQYFGPGTRLTVT.

This clone was detected only once. The V gene is TRBV30, the J gene TRBJ2-7; 7 bases are shared with TRBD2. Losses at the gene ends were 1 base for V and 3 bases for J; bases not matched to a gene: 9. Germline CDR1 is GTSNPN and CDR2 is SVGIG (reference sequence). The CDR3 length is 15 residues. The CDR3 region is CAWSERGIGSYEQYF. CDR3 DNA sequence: TGTGCCTGGAGTGAGCGGGGAATAGGAAGCTACGAGCAGTACTTC.

The genes are TRBV7-9 and TRBJ2-1; 9 bases are a match to TRBD2. Germline-derived CDR1 and CDR2 are SEHNR and FQNEAQ (reference sequence). The trim removed 5 bases at V and 0 bases at J, leaving 5 bases unmatched. There are 16 residues in the CDR3. CDR3 region: CASSPPTSGSYNEQFF. CDR3 in DNA: TGTGCCAGCAGCCCTCCGACTAGCGGCTCCTACAATGAGCAGTTCTTC.

This clone came up a few times. This sequence joins TRBV29-1 and TRBJ1-4, with D unclear. The V end was cut by 5 bases, the J end by 6 bases, with 7 bases between. The length of the CDR3 is 11 residues. Germline V gene lookup returns CDR1 SQVTM and CDR2 ANQGSEA. The CDR3 sequence: CSVFGDEKLFF. In nucleotides, the CDR3 is TGCAGCGTTTTTGGAGATGAAAAACTGTTTTTT.

The rearrangement uses TRBV19 and TRBJ1-5, with 7 bases identical to TRBD1. V was clipped by 5 bases and J by 0 bases; unmatched bases: 16. Germline-derived CDR1 and CDR2 are LNHDA and SQIVND (reference sequence). The CDR3 spans 19 residues. The CDR3 region has the DNA TGTGCCAGTAGTCCCCCGACAGGGCACAACCCTAATAGCAATCAGCCCCAGCATTTT. Its protein product is CASSPPTGHNPNSNQPQHF.

J is TRBJ2-5 and V is TRBV19, with D perhaps TRBD1 (6 bases). The CDR3 sequence is 12 residues long. The germline V and J ends were trimmed by 10 bases and 6 bases, with 15 bases remaining between them. The germline V gene has CDR1 LNHDA and CDR2 SQIVND (reference sequence). This CDR3 reads CATGTPWQTQYF. The CDR3 nucleotides read TGTGCCACAGGGACACCCTGGCAGACCCAGTACTTC. The variable domain in full, with the rest retrieved from reference TRBV19 and TRBJ2-5, is DGGITQSPKYLFRKEGQNVTLSCEQNLNHDAMYWYRQDPGQGLRLIYYSQIVNDFQKGDIAEGYSVSREKKESFPLTVTSAQKNPTAFYLCATGTPWQTQYFGPGTRLLVL.